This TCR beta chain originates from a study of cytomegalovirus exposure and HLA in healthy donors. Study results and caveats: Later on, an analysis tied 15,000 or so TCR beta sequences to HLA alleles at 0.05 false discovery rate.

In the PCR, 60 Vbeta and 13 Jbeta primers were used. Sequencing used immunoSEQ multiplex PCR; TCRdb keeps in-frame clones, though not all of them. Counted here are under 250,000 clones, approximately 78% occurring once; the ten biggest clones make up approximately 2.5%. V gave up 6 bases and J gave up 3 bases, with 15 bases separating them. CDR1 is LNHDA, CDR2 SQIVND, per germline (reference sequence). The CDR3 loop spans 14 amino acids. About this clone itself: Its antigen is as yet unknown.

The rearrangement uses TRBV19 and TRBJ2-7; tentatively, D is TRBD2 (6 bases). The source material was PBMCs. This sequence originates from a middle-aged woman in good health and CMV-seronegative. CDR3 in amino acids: CASSAGLLLYEQYF. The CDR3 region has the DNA TGTGCCAGTAGCGCGGGACTTTTACTCTACGAGCAGTACTTC. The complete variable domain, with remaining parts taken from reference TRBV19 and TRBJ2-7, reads DGGITQSPKYLFRKEGQNVTLSCEQNLNHDAMYWYRQDPGQGLRLIYYSQIVNDFQKGDIAEGYSVSREKKESFPLTVTSAQKNPTAFYLCASSAGLLLYEQYFGPGTRLTVT.